This TCR beta chain was sequenced for a study of cytomegalovirus exposure and HLA in healthy donors. General study points: The majority of TCR sequences were rare, yet some public TCRs appeared in many donors.

The PCR employed 60 Vbeta primers together with 13 Jbeta primers. Generated by immunoSEQ multiplex PCR, the TCRdb table keeps only in-frame clones and is missing some. Of more than 50,000 clones in the sample, 75% were seen once. Of note for this clone: Its antigen is unidentified.

CDR1 and CDR2 (germline): MNHNS, SASEGT. The V gene end was trimmed by 6 bases and the J gene end by 3 bases; junction bases not matched to a gene: 9. The CDR3 sequence is 15 residues long. Sequenced sample: PBMCs. The chain carries TRBV6-1 and TRBJ2-7, with 9 bases lining up with TRBD1. This TCR was sampled from a woman between 35 and 50 years old in good health and CMV-seropositive. The CDR3 loop reads CASRDAGQGVYEQYF. For the CDR3, the DNA is TGTGCCAGCAGAGACGCGGGACAGGGTGTCTACGAGCAGTACTTC.